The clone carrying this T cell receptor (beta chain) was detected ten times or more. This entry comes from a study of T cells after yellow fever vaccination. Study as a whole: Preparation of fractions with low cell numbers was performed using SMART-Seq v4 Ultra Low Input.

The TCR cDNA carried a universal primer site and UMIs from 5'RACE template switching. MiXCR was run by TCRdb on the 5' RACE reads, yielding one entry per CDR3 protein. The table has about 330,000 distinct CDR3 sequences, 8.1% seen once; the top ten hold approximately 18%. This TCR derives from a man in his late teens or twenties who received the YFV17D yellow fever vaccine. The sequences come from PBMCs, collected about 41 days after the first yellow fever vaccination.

In DNA, the CDR3 is TGTGCCAGCAGGCCAGGGGGCTACACAGATACGCAGTATTTT. Amino acids: CASRPGGYTDTQYF. The chain uses TRBV27 and TRBJ2-3, with 8 positions matching TRBD1. Unmatched junction bases numbered 4, after V lost 6 bases and J lost 2 bases. Germline-derived CDR1 and CDR2 are MNHEY and SMNVEV (reference sequence). This CDR3 has 14 residues.